These 27 T cell receptor beta chains share one sample of origin, sequenced in a study of shared clonotypes between healthy human individuals (dated by TCRdb to 2019 to 2021). The protocol used for the library was the immunoSEQ multiplex PCR assay. TCRdb took this table from immuneACCESS and kept in-frame rearrangements with V and J called. Such tables lack part of the clones; where checked against another copy, unresolved V genes explain under half of the gap, and the rest is unexplained. The sample table records roughly 170,000 clones; roughly 70% of these occur just once. Clones ranked in the top ten supply roughly a tenth of the sample. Sequencing used memory CD4+ T cells sorted from blood. The cell subset or site label corresponds to: CD45RA-negative fraction. These receptors were taken from a man aged 25 to 45 in good health.

The sample holds a few counts of this clone. The chain joins TRBV6-1 to TRBJ2-7; a weak D match, TRBD2 (6 bases). Trimming pared 6 bases from V and 0 bases from J, leaving 15 bases between. This CDR3 is 15 amino acids long. CDR1 MNHNS and CDR2 SASEGT come from the germline V gene. The CDR3 DNA reads TGTGCCAGCAGGGGGGGTAGCGGAAGCTCCTACGAGCAGTACTTC. Amino acids: CASRGGSGSSYEQYF.

DNA of the CDR3: TGTGCCATCAGTGAGGCTCAGGGGGCGGGCGAGACCCAGTACTTC. Translating it yields CAISEAQGAGETQYF. The rearrangement joins TRBV10-3 to TRBJ2-5; 8 bases line up with TRBD1. Germline V gene sequence: CDR1 ENHRY, CDR2 SYGVKD. The junction had 7 bases not matched to a gene; V was cut back by 2 bases and J by 5 bases. CDR3 length equals 15 residues.

The rearrangement uses TRBV27 and TRBJ2-5, with 15 bases lining up with TRBD2. Per germline, CDR1 MNHEY and CDR2 SMNVEV (reference sequence). The CDR3 loop spans 18 amino acids. The trim removed 2 bases at V and 4 bases at J, leaving 8 bases unmatched. The CDR3 sequence: CASSLGLAGGPSRETQYF. CDR3 sequence (DNA): TGTGCCAGCAGTTTAGGACTAGCGGGAGGGCCCTCTAGAGAGACCCAGTACTTC.

This chain connects TRBV18 to TRBJ2-1; TRBD1 matches at 12 bases. Trimming cost V 3 bases and J 5 bases; bases outside gene matches: 11. Germline V gene sequence: CDR1 KGHSH, CDR2 LQKENI. The CDR3 is 18 amino acids. The CDR3 spells CASSPRIHGTGGNNEQFF. DNA of the CDR3: TGTGCCAGCTCACCGAGGATCCACGGGACAGGGGGCAACAATGAGCAGTTCTTC.

The chain recombines TRBV5-1 with TRBJ2-7; 10 nucleotides match TRBD1. After removal of 4 bases from V and 7 bases from J, the junction contained 8 bases not matched to a gene. Germline-derived CDR1 and CDR2 are SGHRS and YFSETQ. CDR3 length: 14 amino acids. Here the CDR3 DNA reads TGCGCCAGCAGCCGCGCGGGGACAGGGGATGAGCAGTACTTC. Encoded protein: CASSRAGTGDEQYF.

There are a few counts of this clone. The rearrangement joins TRBV11-2 to TRBJ2-1, with no clear D. V was shortened by 1 base and J by 9 bases, with 4 bases between the two germline ends. Germline CDR1 reads SGHAT; CDR2 reads FQNNGV. The CDR3 has 11 amino acids. As DNA, the CDR3 is TGTGCCAGCAGCTTAGCTGCTGAGCAGTTCTTC. Its translation is CASSLAAEQFF.

The chain joins TRBV5-1 to TRBJ2-7; maybe TRBD2 (6 bases). The CDR3 loop spans 13 amino acids. Germline values: CDR1 SGHRS, CDR2 YFSETQ. V lost 4 bases and J lost 4, with 12 bases in between. The CDR3 DNA is TGCGCCAGCAGCCTGGCGGGGCAGTACGAGCAGTACTTC. It yields the protein CASSLAGQYEQYF.

This chain connects TRBV6-4 to TRBJ2-3; no reliable D call. Germline V gene sequence: CDR1 MRHNA, CDR2 SNTAGT. Trimming cost V 9 bases and J 5 bases, with 15 bases left between them. The CDR3 consists of 13 residues. CDR3 loop: CASALSRGDTQYF. The CDR3 DNA follows: TGTGCCAGTGCGCTTTCTCGAGGAGATACGCAGTATTTT.

V usage is TRBV18 and J usage is TRBJ2-3; possible D gene TRBD1, 5 bases. CDR3 length: 15 residues. The V and J ends lost 6 bases and 0 bases respectively, with 13 bases between them. CDR1 is KGHSH, CDR2 LQKENI, per germline. CDR3: CASSPGLPSTDTQYF. CDR3 nucleotide sequence: TGTGCCAGCTCTCCAGGGCTCCCTAGCACAGATACGCAGTATTTT.

This clone showed up just a few times. The chain links TRBV7-9 to TRBJ1-5, with 8 bases aligning to TRBD1. This CDR3 is built from 14 residues. The germline V gene has CDR1 SEHNR and CDR2 FQNEAQ (reference sequence). The ends lost 5 bases at V and 2 bases at J; junction bases unmatched: 2. The CDR3 spells CASSQGQGNQPQHF. The CDR3 DNA is TGTGCCAGCAGCCAGGGACAGGGCAATCAGCCCCAGCATTTT.

The rearrangement joins TRBV25-1 to TRBJ1-4, with 7 bases lining up with TRBD1. The CDR3 has 13 amino acids. V trimming: 8 bases; J trimming: 10 bases; junction bases outside the gene matches: 10. Germline V gene lookup returns CDR1 MGHDK and CDR2 SYGVNS. CDR3 protein: CASQQGGQAKLFF. In DNA, the CDR3 is TGTGCCAGCCAGCAGGGGGGGCAGGCAAAACTGTTTTTT.

The CDR3 nucleotides read TGTGCCAGCAGCACACAGGGTGTCGGCTATGGCTACACCTTC. Residues: CASSTQGVGYGYTF. The chain is built from TRBV7-8 and TRBJ1-2, with D tentatively TRBD1 (6 bases). The CDR3 contains 14 residues. Trimming cost V 5 bases and J 4 bases, with 14 bases left between them. The germline V gene encodes CDR1 SGHVS and CDR2 FQNEAQ.

The chain uses TRBV4-1 and TRBJ2-7; the D gene is possibly TRBD1 (5 bases). Trimming took off 1 base at V and 3 bases at J, with 10 bases between the two ends. CDR3 length equals 14 residues. Germline V gene lookup returns CDR1 MGHRA and CDR2 YSYEKL. The CDR3 DNA follows: TGCGCCAGCAGCCAAGGACAGCGAAACTACGAGCAGTACTTC. This encodes CASSQGQRNYEQYF.

This clone was seen only once. The V and J genes are TRBV29-1 and TRBJ2-3, with D tentatively TRBD1 or TRBD2 (5 bases each). This CDR3 contains 14 residues. Germline V gene data show CDR1 as SQVTM and CDR2 as ANQGSEA. V was trimmed by 7 bases and J by 5 bases, leaving 19 bases between them. The CDR3: CSANGGGPGDTQYF. In DNA form, the CDR3 reads TGCAGCGCCAATGGTGGGGGTCCGGGAGATACGCAGTATTTT.

This chain joins TRBV28 and TRBJ2-3; no definite D call. This CDR3 is 13 amino acids long. V shed 5 bases and J shed 0 bases, with 6 bases lying between them. The germline CDR1 and CDR2 sequences are MDHEN and SYDVKM. CDR3 DNA sequence: TGTGCCAGCAGTCCCGGGAGCACAGATACGCAGTATTTT. Translated, it gives CASSPGSTDTQYF.

Points on this clone: The same CDR3 arises from other DNA sequences in this sample as well. The genes are TRBV6-1 and TRBJ1-5, with TRBD1 identical over 7 bases. J lost 4 bases, V lost 2 bases, and 5 bases had no gene match. The CDR3 extends over 15 amino acids. Germline V gene lookup returns CDR1 MNHNS and CDR2 SASEGT. CDR3 in DNA: TGTGCCAGCAGTGAACGAGACAGGGTTAATCAGCCCCAGCATTTT. Amino acid sequence: CASSERDRVNQPQHF.

A few counts support this clone. The rearrangement joins TRBV7-2 to TRBJ2-7; perhaps D is TRBD1 or TRBD2 (5 bases each). Germline CDR1 is SGHTA and CDR2 is FQGNSA. Between the trimmed V and J ends, which lost 3 bases and 2 bases, there was a span of 11 bases. The CDR3 totals 14 residues. CDR3: CASSFERGPYEQYF. In DNA, the CDR3 is TGTGCCAGCAGCTTCGAAAGGGGACCCTACGAGCAGTACTTC. The variable domain in full, with the rest retrieved from reference TRBV7-2 and TRBJ2-7, is GAGVSQSPSNKVTEKGKDVELRCDPISGHTALYWYRQSLGQGLEFLIYFQGNSAPDKSGLPSDRFSAERTGGSVSTLTIQRTQQEDSAVYLCASSFERGPYEQYFGPGTRLTVT.

This chain uses TRBV9 with TRBJ2-2, with 7 bases that match TRBD1. J lost 0 bases, V lost 4 bases, and 9 bases had no gene match. Looked up from germline, CDR1 is SGDLS and CDR2 is YYNGEE. The CDR3 covers 17 residues. DNA for the CDR3: TGTGCCAGCAGCCCAGAAGGGGGCAGAGCGAACACCGGGGAGCTGTTTTTT. Protein sequence: CASSPEGGRANTGELFF.

Only a few counts were recorded for this clone. This sequence joins TRBV7-3 and TRBJ2-5; the D gene is possibly TRBD2 (5 bases). Germline CDR1 and CDR2: SGHTA and FQGTGA. The CDR3 has 14 amino acids. The ends were cut back, 1 base at V and 2 bases at J, with 8 bases in the middle. Here the CDR3 reads CASSLSGQQETQYF. The DNA for the CDR3 is TGTGCCAGCAGCTTAAGCGGGCAGCAAGAGACCCAGTACTTC.

This clone showed up many times. The rearrangement uses TRBV7-9 and TRBJ2-5; D is unresolved. From germline, CDR1 is SEHNR and CDR2 FQNEAQ (reference sequence). The CDR3 runs 12 residues. V was cut by 5 bases and J by 4 bases, with 8 bases left in between. CDR3 bases: TGTGCCAGCAGCCTCATAGCAGAGACCCAGTACTTC. This encodes CASSLIAETQYF.

This sequence joins TRBV18 and TRBJ2-3, with 10 bases identical to TRBD2. Germline lookup yields CDR1 KGHSH and CDR2 LQKENI. The V segment lost 2 bases and the J segment 6 bases; nucleotides outside the gene matches: 8. This CDR3 is 16 amino acids long. CDR3 bases: TGTGCCAGCTCACCAAGATCCAGCGGGAGGGCGGATACGCAGTATTTT. Residues: CASSPRSSGRADTQYF.

This chain uses TRBV23-1 with TRBJ2-1, with 8 nucleotides matching TRBD1. TRBV23-1 carries the ORF label, with uncertain function. Trimming at V came to 0 bases and at J to 5 bases, leaving 6 bases not matched to a gene. The CDR3 is made up of 16 amino acids. CDR3 loop: CASSQSSQGANNEQFF. In DNA form, the CDR3 reads TGCGCCAGCAGTCAATCGTCTCAGGGGGCCAACAATGAGCAGTTCTTC.

The sample holds many counts of this clone. The chain joins TRBV2 to TRBJ2-7; no reliable D call. The CDR3 runs 11 residues. The V end was cut by 5 bases, the J end by 7 bases, with 9 bases between. Germline V gene sequence: CDR1 SNHLY, CDR2 FYNNEI. The CDR3 coding sequence is TGTGCCAGCAGTAGACAAACAGAGCAGTACTTC. This sequence encodes CASSRQTEQYF.

The V gene is TRBV15, the J gene TRBJ1-4; TRBD1 matches at 11 bases. CDR1 is LNHNV and CDR2 is YYDKDF in the germline V gene (reference sequence). Unmatched junction bases numbered 10, after V lost 3 bases and J lost 7 bases. The CDR3 runs 17 residues. The CDR3 nucleotides are TGTGCCACCAGCAGGCCGGACAGGGGGCTCATTGGTGAAAAACTGTTTTTT. The encoded protein is CATSRPDRGLIGEKLFF.

This chain connects TRBV27 to TRBJ1-5, with TRBD1 as a possible D gene (6 bases). V was pared by 3 bases and J by 4 bases, with 19 bases between. This CDR3 contains 17 residues. The germline V gene encodes CDR1 MNHEY and CDR2 SMNVEV (reference sequence). In nucleotides, the CDR3 is TGTGCCAGCAGTTTTAGGGCACTGACAGGTTCGAATCAGCCCCAGCATTTT. Amino acid sequence: CASSFRALTGSNQPQHF.

The V gene is TRBV7-9, the J gene TRBJ2-2; 8 bases are a match to TRBD1. CDR1 and CDR2 (germline): SEHNR, FQNEAQ (reference sequence). Trimming removed 3 bases from V and 6 bases from J; junction bases left unmatched: 15. CDR3 length: 18 amino acids. The CDR3 DNA sequence: TGTGCCAGCAGCTTTTCGGGCCCTGGACAGGGTAGGCCCGGGGAGCTGTTTTTT. Its translation is CASSFSGPGQGRPGELFF.

CDR3 amino acids: CASSPLAPSYNEQFF. CDR3 in DNA: TGTGCCAGCAGCCCCCTAGCGCCTTCCTACAATGAGCAGTTCTTC. The chain couples TRBV7-6 to TRBJ2-1; D perhaps matches TRBD2 (6 bases). CDR3 length: 15 residues. Trimming removed 5 bases from V and 1 base from J, with 12 bases in between. CDR1 and CDR2 (germline): SGHVS, FNYEAQ. Using reference TRBV7-6 and TRBJ2-1 for the parts outside the CDR3, the full variable domain is GAGVSQSPRYKVTKRGQDVALRCDPISGHVSLYWYRQALGQGPEFLTYFNYEAQQDKSGLPNDRFSAERPEGSISTLTIQRTEQRDSAMYRCASSPLAPSYNEQFFGPGTRLTVL.